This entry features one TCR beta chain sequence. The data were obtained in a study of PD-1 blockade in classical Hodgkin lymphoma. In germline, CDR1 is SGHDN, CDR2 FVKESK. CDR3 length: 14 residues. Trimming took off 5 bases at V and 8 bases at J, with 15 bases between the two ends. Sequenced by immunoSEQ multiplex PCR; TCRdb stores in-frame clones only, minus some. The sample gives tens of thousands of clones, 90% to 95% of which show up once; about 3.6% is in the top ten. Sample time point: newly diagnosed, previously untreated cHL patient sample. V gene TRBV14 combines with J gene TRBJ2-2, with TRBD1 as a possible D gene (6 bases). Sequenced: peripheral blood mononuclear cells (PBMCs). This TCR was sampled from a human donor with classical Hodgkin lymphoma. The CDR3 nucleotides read TGTGCCAGCAGCGATGGACAGTCTTGGGGGGAGCTGTTTTTT. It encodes CASSDGQSWGELFF.